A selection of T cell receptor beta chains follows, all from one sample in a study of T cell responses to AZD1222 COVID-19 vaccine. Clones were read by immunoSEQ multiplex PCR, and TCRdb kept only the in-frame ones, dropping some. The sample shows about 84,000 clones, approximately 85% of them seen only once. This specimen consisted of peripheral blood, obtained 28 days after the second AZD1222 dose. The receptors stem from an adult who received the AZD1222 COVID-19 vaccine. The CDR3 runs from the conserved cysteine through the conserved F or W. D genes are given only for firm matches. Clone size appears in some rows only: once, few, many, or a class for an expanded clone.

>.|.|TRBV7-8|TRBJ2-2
CASSRTNTGELFF
TGTGCCAGCAGCCGGACGAACACCGGGGAGCTGTTTTTT
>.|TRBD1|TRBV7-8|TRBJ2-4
CASSPGRSGGSKNIQYF
TGTGCCAGCAGCCCAGGGCGCTCAGGGGGATCCAAAAACATTCAGTACTTC
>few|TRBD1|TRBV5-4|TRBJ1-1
CASSLGSGTGVWTEAFF
TGTGCCAGCAGCTTGGGCTCGGGGACAGGGGTGTGGACTGAAGCTTTCTTT
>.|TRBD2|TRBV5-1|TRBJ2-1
CASSLEGRGAYNEQFF
TGCGCCAGCAGCTTGGAAGGGCGGGGGGCCTACAATGAGCAGTTCTTC
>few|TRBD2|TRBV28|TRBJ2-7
CASTVGLAGYEQYF
TGTGCCAGCACCGTGGGACTAGCTGGCTACGAGCAGTACTTC
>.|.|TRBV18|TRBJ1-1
CASSQGQNTEAFF
TGTGCCAGCTCTCAGGGACAGAACACTGAAGCTTTCTTT
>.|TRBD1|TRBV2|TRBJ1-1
CASSAQTGTGEAFF
TGTGCCAGCAGTGCCCAGACAGGGACGGGAGAAGCTTTCTTT
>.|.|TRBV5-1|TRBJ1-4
CASSLADRAENEKLFF
TGCGCCAGCAGCTTGGCGGACCGAGCGGAAAATGAAAAACTGTTTTTT
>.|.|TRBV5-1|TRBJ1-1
CASSFQGKDEAFF
TGCGCCAGCAGCTTTCAGGGAAAAGATGAAGCTTTCTTT
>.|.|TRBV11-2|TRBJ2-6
CASSLFVSGANVLTF
TGTGCCAGCAGCTTATTTGTCTCTGGGGCCAACGTCCTGACTTTC
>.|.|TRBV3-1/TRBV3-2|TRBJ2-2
CASTRRYAGELFF
TGTGCCAGCACTCGGAGGTACGCCGGGGAGCTGTTTTTT
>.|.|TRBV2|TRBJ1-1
CASRGQTNTEAFF
TGTGCCAGCAGGGGACAAACGAACACTGAAGCTTTCTTT
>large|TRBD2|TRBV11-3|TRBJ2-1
CASSLAGTSVNEQFF
TGTGCCAGCAGCTTAGCCGGGACTAGTGTCAATGAGCAGTTCTTC
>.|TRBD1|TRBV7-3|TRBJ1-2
CASSSRQGSGYTF
TGTGCCAGCAGCTCCCGACAGGGGTCTGGCTACACCTTC
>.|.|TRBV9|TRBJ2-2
CASSFRTGGELFF
TGTGCCAGCAGCTTTCGCACGGGCGGGGAGCTGTTTTTT
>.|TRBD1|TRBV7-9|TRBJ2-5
CASSAGTGGQETQYF
TGTGCCAGCAGCGCTGGGACAGGGGGTCAAGAGACCCAGTACTTC
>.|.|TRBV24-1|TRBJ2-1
CATSDFTGQPLNEQFF
TGTGCCACCAGTGATTTCACAGGCCAACCCCTCAATGAGCAGTTCTTC
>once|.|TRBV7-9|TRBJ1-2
CASSIRDGNHYGYTF
TGTGCCAGCAGCATCCGGGACGGCAACCACTATGGCTACACCTTC
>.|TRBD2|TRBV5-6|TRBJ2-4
CASSPSGGRGNIQYF
TGTGCCAGCAGCCCCAGCGGGGGGCGCGGAAACATTCAGTACTTC
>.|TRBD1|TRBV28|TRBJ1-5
CASSLGPWQGADQPQHF
TGTGCCAGCAGTTTAGGGCCCTGGCAGGGGGCTGATCAGCCCCAGCATTTT
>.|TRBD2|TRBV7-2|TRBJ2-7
CASSPRGGRFNEQYF
TGTGCCAGCAGCCCACGGGGCGGGAGATTTAACGAGCAGTACTTC
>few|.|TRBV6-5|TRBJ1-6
CAAGSTSSYNSPLHF
TGTGCAGCAGGGTCCACCAGCTCCTATAATTCACCCCTCCACTTT
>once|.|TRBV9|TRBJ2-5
CASSVSLGGQETQYF
TGTGCCAGCAGCGTTAGCTTAGGGGGCCAAGAGACCCAGTACTTC
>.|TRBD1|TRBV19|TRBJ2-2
CASSIADRVTGELFF
TGTGCCAGTAGTATAGCGGACAGGGTGACCGGGGAGCTGTTTTTT
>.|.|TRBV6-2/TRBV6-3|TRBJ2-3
CASSYAGSADTQYF
TGTGCCAGCAGTTACGCAGGGTCGGCAGATACGCAGTATTTT
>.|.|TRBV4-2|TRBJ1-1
CASSPSKGLTGYF
TGTGCCAGCAGCCCCAGTAAGGGGCTTACCGGTTACTTT
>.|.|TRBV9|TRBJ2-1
CASSVEWPHEQFF
TGTGCCAGCAGCGTAGAATGGCCCCATGAGCAGTTCTTC
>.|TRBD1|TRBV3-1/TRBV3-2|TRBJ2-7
CASSWGPGQGANEQYF
TGTGCCAGCAGCTGGGGCCCGGGACAGGGGGCAAACGAGCAGTACTTC
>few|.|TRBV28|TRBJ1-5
CASRRTGNQPQHF
TGTGCCAGCAGGCGAACAGGGAATCAGCCCCAGCATTTT
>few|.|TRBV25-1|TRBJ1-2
CASSEVRGGYTF
TGTGCCAGCAGTGAAGTCCGTGGGGGCTACACCTTC
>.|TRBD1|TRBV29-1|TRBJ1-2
CSVEGLQGARGYTF
TGCAGCGTTGAAGGTCTACAGGGGGCACGGGGCTACACCTTC
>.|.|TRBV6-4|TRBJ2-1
CASSDSGAAHHNEQFF
TGTGCCAGCAGTGACTCGGGTGCGGCTCATCACAATGAGCAGTTCTTC
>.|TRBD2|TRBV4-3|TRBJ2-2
CASSQEGLARTGELFF
TGCGCCAGCAGCCAAGAGGGACTAGCGCGTACCGGGGAGCTGTTTTTT
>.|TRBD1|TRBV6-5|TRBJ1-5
CASSRTGADNQPQHF
TGTGCCAGCAGTCGGACAGGGGCTGACAATCAGCCCCAGCATTTT
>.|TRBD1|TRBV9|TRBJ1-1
CASSVDGGAGGTEAFF
TGTGCCAGCAGCGTAGATGGAGGGGCAGGGGGCACTGAAGCTTTCTTT
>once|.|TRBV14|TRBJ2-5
CASSQIQTQYF
TGTGCCAGCAGCCAAATTCAGACCCAGTACTTC
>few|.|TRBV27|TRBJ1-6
CASSPSLSANSPLHF
TGTGCCAGCAGCCCCAGTTTAAGCGCCAATTCACCCCTCCACTTT
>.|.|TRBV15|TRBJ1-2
CATSRDLVYTF
TGTGCCACCAGCAGAGATCTAGTGTACACCTTC
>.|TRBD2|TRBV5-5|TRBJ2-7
CASSVKVGTSGRVYYEQYF
TGTGCCAGCAGCGTTAAAGTCGGGACTAGCGGGAGAGTTTACTACGAGCAGTACTTC
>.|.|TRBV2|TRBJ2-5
CASSLEVGETQYF
TGTGCCAGCAGTTTGGAGGTAGGGGAGACCCAGTACTTC
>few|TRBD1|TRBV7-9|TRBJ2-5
CASTVTGRQETQYF
TGTGCCAGCACCGTGACAGGGCGCCAAGAGACCCAGTACTTC
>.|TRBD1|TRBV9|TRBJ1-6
CASSDTGESSPLHF
TGTGCCAGCAGCGACACAGGGGAGAGTTCACCCCTCCACTTT
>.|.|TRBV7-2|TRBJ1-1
CASSLRRAKNTEAFF
TGTGCCAGCAGCTTAAGGAGGGCGAAGAACACTGAAGCTTTCTTT
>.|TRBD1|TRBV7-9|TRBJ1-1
CASSLGTGSEAFF
TGTGCCAGCAGCTTAGGGACAGGAAGTGAAGCTTTCTTT
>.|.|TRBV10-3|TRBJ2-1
CAAAPGQRNNEQFF
TGTGCCGCCGCTCCCGGACAGAGGAACAATGAGCAGTTCTTC
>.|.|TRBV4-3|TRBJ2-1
CASSQASSNEQFF
TGCGCCAGCAGCCAAGCCTCTAGCAATGAGCAGTTCTTC
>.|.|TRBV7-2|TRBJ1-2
CASSLAQQLGYGYTF
TGTGCCAGCAGCCTCGCCCAGCAGTTGGGCTATGGCTACACCTTC
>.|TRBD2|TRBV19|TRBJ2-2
CASIPGGTGELFF
TGTGCCAGTATCCCGGGGGGCACCGGGGAGCTGTTTTTT
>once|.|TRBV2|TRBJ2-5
CASSGAETQYF
TGTGCCAGCAGTGGAGCGGAGACCCAGTACTTC
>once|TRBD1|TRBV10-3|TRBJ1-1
CAISRDRGESEAFF
TGTGCCATCAGCCGTGACAGGGGAGAGTCTGAAGCTTTCTTT
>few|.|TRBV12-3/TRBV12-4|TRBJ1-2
CASSLGGGYTF
TGTGCCAGCAGTTTAGGGGGCGGCTACACCTTC
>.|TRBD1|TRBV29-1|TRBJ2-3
CSVRTGSADTQYF
TGCAGCGTTCGGACAGGGTCGGCAGATACGCAGTATTTT
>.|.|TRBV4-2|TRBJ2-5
CASSQEQAETQYF
TGTGCCAGCAGCCAAGAGCAGGCGGAGACCCAGTACTTC
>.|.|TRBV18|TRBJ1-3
CASSPLEGSGNTIYF
TGTGCCAGCTCACCACTCGAGGGCTCTGGAAACACCATATATTTT
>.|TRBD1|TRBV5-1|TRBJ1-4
CASRTGTAEEKLFF
TGCGCCAGCAGGACCGGGACAGCTGAAGAAAAACTGTTTTTT